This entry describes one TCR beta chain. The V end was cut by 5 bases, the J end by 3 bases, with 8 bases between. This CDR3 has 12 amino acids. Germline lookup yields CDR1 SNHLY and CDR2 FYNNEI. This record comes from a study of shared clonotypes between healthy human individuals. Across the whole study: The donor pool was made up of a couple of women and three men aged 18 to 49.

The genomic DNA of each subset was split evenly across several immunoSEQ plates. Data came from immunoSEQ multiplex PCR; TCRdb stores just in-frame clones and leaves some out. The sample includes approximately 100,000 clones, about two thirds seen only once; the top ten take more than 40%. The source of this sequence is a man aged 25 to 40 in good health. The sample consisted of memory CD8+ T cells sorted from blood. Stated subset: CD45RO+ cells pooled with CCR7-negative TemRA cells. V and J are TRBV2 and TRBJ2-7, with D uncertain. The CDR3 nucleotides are TGTGCCAGCAGTTGGCGGATCTACGAGCAGTACTTC. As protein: CASSWRIYEQYF.